One sample yielded the 22 T cell receptor beta chains listed below, sequenced in a study of T cell responses to AZD1222 COVID-19 vaccine. Data came from immunoSEQ multiplex PCR; TCRdb stores just in-frame clones and leaves some out. In the table there are 80,000 to 100,000 clones, around 90% of which are singletons. Here the sequenced sample was peripheral blood, taken 28 days after the second AZD1222 dose. The receptors come from an adult who received the AZD1222 COVID-19 vaccine.

The chain links TRBV7-3 to TRBJ1-4, with a possible D match to TRBD1 (5 bases). The CDR3 runs to 14 residues. Trimming cost V 5 bases and J 0 bases, with 7 bases left between them. CDR1 is SGHTA and CDR2 is FQGTGA in the germline V gene. In nucleotides, the CDR3 is TGTGCCAGCAGCCCGGGGGCAACTAATGAAAAACTGTTTTTT. This gives the protein CASSPGATNEKLFF.

V gene TRBV7-3 combines with J gene TRBJ1-2; the D is unclear. Germline V gene lookup returns CDR1 SGHTA and CDR2 FQGTGA. Trimming removed 5 bases from V and 5 bases from J, with 12 bases in between. The CDR3 has 13 amino acids. The CDR3 spells CASSRLHGYGYTF. The DNA of the CDR3 is TGTGCCAGCAGCCGACTACACGGGTATGGCTACACCTTC.

This clone was detected only once. The chain has TRBV7-3 and TRBJ1-2; 9 bases fit TRBD1. V dropped 5 bases and J dropped 2; count of bases not matched to a gene: 6. From germline, CDR1 is SGHTA and CDR2 FQGTGA. This CDR3 comprises 15 residues. This chain's CDR3 is CASSPTGGNNYGYTF. Written as DNA, the CDR3 is TGTGCCAGCAGCCCCACAGGGGGCAACAACTATGGCTACACCTTC.

Turning to this clone: The identical CDR3 is also encoded by other nucleotide sequences in the sample. This chain links TRBV4-3 with TRBJ1-6; D remains unclear. V was cut by 0 bases and J by 7 bases, with 4 bases left in between. The CDR3 runs 13 residues. The germline V gene has CDR1 LGHNA and CDR2 YSLEER. CDR3 DNA sequence: TGCGCCAGCAGCCAAGACCGAAATTCACCCCTCCACTTT. It codes for CASSQDRNSPLHF.

V is TRBV19 and J is TRBJ2-1; 12 nucleotides align to TRBD2. The CDR3 is 19 amino acids. Unmatched junction bases numbered 13, after V lost 4 bases and J lost 3 bases. The germline V gene has CDR1 LNHDA and CDR2 SQIVND (reference sequence). CDR3 protein: CASSSQALLAGGLYNEQFF. The CDR3 nucleotides are TGTGCCAGTAGTAGCCAAGCTCTACTAGCGGGGGGCCTCTACAATGAGCAGTTCTTC.

This chain connects TRBV4-2 to TRBJ1-3, with 8 bases lining up with TRBD1. V lost 1 base to trimming and J lost 4 bases; unmatched junction nucleotides: 0. Germline V CDR1 and CDR2: LGHNA, YNFKEQ. The CDR3 consists of 14 residues. Here the CDR3 reads CASSQGQGGNTIYF. Written as DNA, the CDR3 is TGTGCCAGCAGCCAAGGACAGGGGGGAAACACCATATATTTT.

This sequence joins TRBV4-3 and TRBJ2-7, with D tentatively TRBD2 (5 bases). CDR1 and CDR2 (germline): LGHNA, YSLEER. The V and J ends lost 0 bases and 5 bases respectively, with 20 bases between them. CDR3 length: 17 residues. CDR3 bases: TGCGCCAGCAGCCAAGAAGCCAGAGGACGGGATTTCGACGAGCAGTACTTC. It codes for CASSQEARGRDFDEQYF.

The chain uses TRBV27 and TRBJ2-1, with 12 bases fitting TRBD2. The germline CDR1 and CDR2 sequences are MNHEY and SMNVEV (reference sequence). CDR3 length: 16 amino acids. J was trimmed by 8 bases and V by 2 bases; bases with no gene match: 7. CDR3 in amino acids: CASSLGVLAGGDEQFF. In nucleotides, the CDR3 is TGTGCCAGCAGTTTAGGAGTCCTAGCGGGGGGGGATGAGCAGTTCTTC.

CDR3 amino acids: CAISEQGSSYNSPLHF. The CDR3 DNA sequence: TGTGCCATCAGTGAACAGGGGAGCTCCTATAATTCACCCCTCCACTTT. The chain joins TRBV10-3 to TRBJ1-6; TRBD1 agrees at 7 bases. This CDR3 is built from 16 residues. J was trimmed by 0 bases and V by 3 bases; bases with no gene match: 2. Germline lookup yields CDR1 ENHRY and CDR2 SYGVKD.

Only one count was recorded for this clone. This chain links TRBV9 with TRBJ2-1; 12 nucleotides line up with TRBD2. Unmatched junction bases numbered 6, after V lost 0 bases and J lost 5 bases. Germline V gene data show CDR1 as SGDLS and CDR2 as YYNGEE. The CDR3 is 17 amino acids. DNA for the CDR3: TGTGCCAGCAGCGTAGAGGGGGGGACTAGCGGGCACAATGAGCAGTTCTTC. As protein: CASSVEGGTSGHNEQFF.

V is TRBV5-1 and J is TRBJ2-7, with D unresolved. Germline CDR1 and CDR2: SGHRS and YFSETQ. This CDR3 has 16 residues. The V and J ends lost 0 bases and 6 bases respectively, with 19 bases between them. The CDR3 sequence: CASSLDFPGSRSEQYF. Written as DNA, the CDR3 is TGCGCCAGCAGCTTGGATTTTCCCGGGTCCCGAAGCGAGCAGTACTTC.

The chain recombines TRBV18 with TRBJ1-1; D remains unclear. Trimming shortened V by 1 base and J by 7 bases, and 10 bases separated the two germline ends. The CDR3 has 13 amino acids. The germline CDR1 and CDR2 sequences are KGHSH and LQKENI. CDR3 sequence reads: CASSPRGVGEAFF. The CDR3 DNA reads TGTGCCAGCTCACCACGTGGGGTTGGTGAAGCTTTCTTT.

This chain uses TRBV28 with TRBJ1-5, with D hard to call. V was trimmed by 1 base and J by 9 bases, leaving 7 bases between them. Looked up from germline, CDR1 is MDHEN and CDR2 is SYDVKM. This CDR3 spans 12 amino acids. The CDR3 loop is CASSLSIRPQHF. For the CDR3, the DNA is TGTGCCAGCAGTTTATCGATCAGGCCCCAGCATTTT.

V gene TRBV10-3 combines with J gene TRBJ1-2, with TRBD1 identical over 10 bases. CDR1 ENHRY and CDR2 SYGVKD come from the germline V gene. The trim removed 0 bases at V and 5 bases at J, leaving 3 bases unmatched. The CDR3 loop spans 15 amino acids. The CDR3 loop is CAISESGGQGYGYTF. The CDR3 DNA follows: TGTGCCATCAGTGAGTCCGGGGGACAGGGGTATGGCTACACCTTC.

Here the CDR3 reads CASSLGRGREAFF. The CDR3 DNA reads TGTGCCAGCAGCCTCGGACGGGGGAGAGAAGCTTTCTTT. The genes are TRBV14 and TRBJ1-1, with D perhaps matching TRBD1 (5 bases). V lost 4 bases, J lost 8 bases, and 14 bases lay in between. The germline CDR1 and CDR2 sequences are SGHDN and FVKESK. This CDR3 is built from 13 residues.

This chain links TRBV7-2 with TRBJ2-3; 12 positions match TRBD1. V gave up 5 bases and J gave up 5 bases; unmatched junction bases: 5. The CDR3 has 15 residues. Germline-derived CDR1 and CDR2 are SGHTA and FQGNSA. The CDR3 sequence: CASSPGQGAGDTQYF. CDR3 nucleotide sequence: TGTGCCAGCAGCCCGGGACAGGGGGCCGGAGATACGCAGTATTTT.

This clone has only a few counts. This chain joins TRBV4-3 and TRBJ2-5; 8 bases align to TRBD1. Germline trimming cut 1 base from V and 5 bases from J; bases unmatched to any gene: 9. The CDR3 consists of 16 residues. Germline CDR1 reads LGHNA; CDR2 reads YSLEER. In DNA form, the CDR3 reads TGCGCCAGCAGCCAAGGGGCCCTTAACAGGGGGGAGACCCAGTACTTC. This encodes CASSQGALNRGETQYF.

The chain recombines TRBV20-1 with TRBJ1-2; tentatively, D is TRBD1 (5 bases). The V gene's germline CDR1 is DFQATT and CDR2 SNEGSKA (reference sequence). The CDR3 consists of 11 residues. The V end lost 7 bases, the J end lost 5 bases, and 11 bases lay between the germline ends. CDR3 coding DNA: TGCAGTGGCGGGGCCCAATATGGCTACACCTTC. It encodes CSGGAQYGYTF.

This clone was found a few times. The CDR3 loop reads CASSQVGQNHEQYF. The CDR3 DNA sequence: TGTGCCAGCAGCCAAGTTGGCCAGAACCACGAGCAGTACTTC. This chain connects TRBV3-1 (or the pseudogene TRBV3-2) to TRBJ2-7; D gene unclear. Trimming pared 1 base from V and 5 bases from J, leaving 12 bases between. Germline V gene sequence: CDR1 LGHDT, CDR2 YNNKEL (reference sequence). The CDR3 runs to 14 residues.

J is TRBJ2-7 and V is TRBV7-2; the D gene could be TRBD1 or TRBD2 (5 bases each). The germline CDR1 and CDR2 sequences are SGHTA and FQGNSA. With 5 bases removed from V and 6 bases from J, the gap between germline ends came to 20 bases. There are 15 residues in the CDR3. The CDR3 sequence: CASSRTGTTSREQYF. The CDR3 nucleotides are TGTGCCAGCAGCAGGACCGGGACCACTTCCCGCGAGCAGTACTTC.

The rearrangement links TRBV9 to TRBJ1-6; D remains unclear. CDR1 SGDLS and CDR2 YYNGEE come from the germline V gene. V gave up 0 bases and J gave up 9 bases, with 13 bases separating them. The CDR3 totals 15 residues. CDR3 in DNA: TGTGCCAGCAGCGTAGGAAATGGGATTGGTTCACCCCTCCACTTT. This encodes CASSVGNGIGSPLHF.

The chain carries TRBV12-3 or TRBV12-4 and TRBJ1-2; no firm D call. Trimming removed 6 bases from V and 5 bases from J, with 13 bases in between. The CDR3 is 13 residues long. CDR3 in DNA: TGTGCCAGCAGCCCAATCCGATATTATGGCTACACCTTC. Amino acid sequence: CASSPIRYYGYTF.